A selection of T cell receptor beta chains follows, all from one sample in a study of T-cell memory formation after mild COVID-19. TCRdb itself ran the 5' RACE reads through MiXCR, one entry per CDR3 protein. The data contain 130,000 to 150,000 distinct CDR3 sequences, around 21% of them singletons. Sequencing was performed on PBMCs or a T cell subset sorted from them (not recorded which). The receptors here all came from an adult woman who had mild COVID-19 (a few samples of this study predate the infection). Cell type and time point are not known. CDR3s include the opening cysteine and the closing phenylalanine or tryptophan. The D gene is left open where the match is weak. The size of a clone is reported for some rows only, either as once, few or many, or as a class for expanded clones.

>TRBJ2-1|TRBD2|few|TRBV11-2
CASSTRLASRGDEQFF
TGTGCCAGCAGCACCCGACTAGCCTCGCGAGGGGATGAGCAGTTCTTC
>TRBJ2-3|NA|NA|TRBV9
CASSVAPRPGIYIDTQYF
TGTGCCAGCAGCGTAGCCCCCCGGCCAGGGATTTATATAGATACGCAGTATTTT
>TRBJ2-3|NA|few|TRBV18
CASSQTGYDTQYF
TGTGCCAGCTCTCAAACAGGGTACGATACGCAGTATTTT
>TRBJ2-5|NA|NA|TRBV4-2
CASSQPGREREETQYF
TGTGCCAGCAGCCAGCCGGGCCGGGAGCGGGAAGAGACCCAGTACTTC
>TRBJ1-1|NA|NA|TRBV7-6
CASSLGGTRTEAFF
TGTGCCAGCAGCTTAGGGGGGACGCGGACTGAAGCTTTCTTT
>TRBJ2-6|NA|few|TRBV7-2
CASSLYSNPGANVLTF
TGTGCCAGCAGCTTATACAGCAACCCTGGGGCCAACGTCCTGACTTTC
>TRBJ1-2|NA|NA|TRBV5-1
CASSRAGQINYGYTF
TGCGCCAGCAGCCGGGCGGGACAAATTAACTATGGCTACACCTTC
>TRBJ2-2|NA|NA|TRBV12-3/TRBV12-4
CASSLLGRYTGELFF
TGTGCCAGCAGTTTACTTGGACGGTACACCGGGGAGCTGTTTTTT
>TRBJ1-1|NA|few|TRBV29-1
CSVRQARGTEAFF
TGCAGCGTTAGACAGGCGAGGGGCACTGAAGCTTTCTTT
>TRBJ1-5|NA|NA|TRBV24-1
CATTGYQPQHF
TGTGCCACCACCGGGTATCAGCCCCAGCATTTT
>TRBJ1-4|NA|NA|TRBV5-1
CASSLTGGANEKLFF
TGCGCCAGCAGCTTGACGGGGGGCGCGAATGAAAAACTGTTTTTT
>TRBJ2-7|NA|few|TRBV21-1
CASSKAQEREGPYEQYF
TGTGCCAGCAGCAAAGCGCAGGAGCGGGAGGGCCCCTACGAGCAGTACTTC
>TRBJ2-5|NA|few|TRBV7-3
CASSLGQTETQYF
TGTGCCAGCAGCCTCGGACAGACCGAGACCCAGTACTTC
>TRBJ2-7|TRBD2|few|TRBV4-2
CASSLEGKLAGFYEQYF
TGTGCCAGCAGCCTCGAAGGAAAACTAGCGGGGTTCTACGAGCAGTACTTC
>TRBJ2-5|TRBD2|NA|TRBV3-1
CASSQPSGRGETQYF
TGTGCCAGCAGCCAACCTAGCGGGAGAGGGGAGACCCAGTACTTC
>TRBJ1-2|NA|few|TRBV7-2
CASSLSTGYGYTF
TGTGCCAGCAGCTTATCGACAGGCTATGGCTACACCTTC
>TRBJ2-6|NA|few|TRBV5-1
CASSQDWVASGANVLTF
TGCGCCAGCAGCCAGGACTGGGTGGCGTCTGGGGCCAACGTCCTGACTTTC
>TRBJ2-7|TRBD2|few|TRBV30
CAWSRTSGGYEQYF
TGTGCCTGGAGTCGGACTAGCGGGGGCTACGAGCAGTACTTC
>TRBJ2-5|NA|few|TRBV24-1
CATSAGGEEETQYF
TGTGCCACCAGTGCGGGGGGCGAAGAAGAGACCCAGTACTTC
>TRBJ1-1|NA|NA|TRBV2
CASNSGHTEAFF
TGTGCCAGCAATTCAGGGCACACTGAAGCTTTCTTT
>TRBJ2-5|NA|many|TRBV7-3
CASSYIPQETQYF
TGTGCCAGCAGCTATATCCCCCAAGAGACCCAGTACTTC
>TRBJ2-7|TRBD2|few|TRBV12-3/TRBV12-4
CASSLNGGAYEQYF
TGTGCCAGCAGTTTAAACGGGGGGGCCTACGAGCAGTACTTC
>TRBJ2-5|NA|NA|TRBV7-9
CASSSGLPEETQYF
TGTGCCAGCAGCTCCGGACTACCTGAGGAGACCCAGTACTTC
>TRBJ2-1|NA|few|TRBV20-1
CSARVVGASHNEQFF
TGCAGTGCTAGAGTCGTTGGGGCCTCCCACAATGAGCAGTTCTTC
>TRBJ2-3|TRBD2|NA|TRBV27
CASSTPGLAGGVTDTQYF
TGTGCCAGCAGTACACCGGGACTAGCGGGGGGCGTAACAGATACGCAGTATTTT
>TRBJ2-2|TRBD1|once|TRBV5-1
CASSTRGQGIGELFF
TGCGCCAGCAGCACACGGGGACAGGGGATCGGGGAGCTGTTTTTT
>TRBJ2-1|NA|NA|TRBV6-5
CASRTGLKQFF
TGTGCCAGCAGGACCGGCCTTAAACAGTTCTTC
>TRBJ2-3|TRBD1|few|TRBV5-6
CASSSQDAGGRTQYF
TGTGCCAGCAGCTCCCAGGACGCAGGGGGACGTACGCAGTATTTT
>TRBJ2-2|NA|NA|TRBV12-3/TRBV12-4
CASSGGSPGELFF
TGTGCCAGCAGTGGAGGGAGTCCCGGGGAGCTGTTTTTT
>TRBJ2-7|NA|few|TRBV2
CASRGDLYEQYF
TGTGCCAGTCGCGGGGATCTCTACGAGCAGTACTTC
>TRBJ1-2|NA|NA|TRBV7-2
CASSLAGLGYTF
TGTGCCAGCAGCTTAGCTGGGTTGGGCTACACCTTC
>TRBJ2-1|NA|few|TRBV24-1
CATSDPSPNEQFF
TGTGCCACCAGTGATCCGTCACCGAATGAGCAGTTCTTC
>TRBJ2-5|NA|few|TRBV20-1
CSARPQGGQTQYF
TGCAGTGCTAGGCCGCAGGGGGGACAGACCCAGTACTTC
>TRBJ1-5|TRBD1|NA|TRBV12-3/TRBV12-4
CASSPTGDHQPQHF
TGTGCCAGCAGCCCGACAGGGGACCATCAGCCCCAGCATTTT
>TRBJ1-2|TRBD1|few|TRBV3-1
CASSQDRRSYGYTF
TGTGCCAGCAGCCAGGACAGGCGAAGCTATGGCTACACCTTC
>TRBJ1-2|NA|NA|TRBV12-3/TRBV12-4
CASSTQGLGYTF
TGTGCCAGCAGTACCCAGGGACTTGGCTACACCTTC
>TRBJ2-5|NA|few|TRBV6-5
CASSSYGETQYF
TGTGCCAGCAGTTCCTATGGAGAGACCCAGTACTTC
>TRBJ2-5|NA|few|TRBV5-1
CASSWGRGEETQYF
TGCGCCAGCAGCTGGGGGCGGGGAGAGGAGACCCAGTACTTC
>TRBJ1-4|TRBD1|NA|TRBV27
CASSLGTGGKLFF
TGTGCCAGCAGTTTAGGGACAGGGGGGAAACTGTTTTTT
>TRBJ1-6|TRBD1|NA|TRBV27
CASSLGQGANSPLHF
TGTGCCAGCAGTTTAGGACAGGGGGCTAATTCACCCCTCCACTTT
>TRBJ2-3|TRBD1|few|TRBV7-6
CASSPTGTGSGTDTQYF
TGTGCCAGCAGCCCAACCGGGACAGGGTCCGGCACAGATACGCAGTATTTT
>TRBJ2-1|TRBD2|many|TRBV20-1
CSAIGTSGSISYNEQFF
TGCAGTGCGATCGGGACTAGCGGGAGTATTTCCTACAATGAGCAGTTCTTC
>TRBJ1-5|NA|NA|TRBV2
CASSEKSVRSNQPQHF
TGTGCCAGCAGTGAGAAATCAGTCCGAAGCAATCAGCCCCAGCATTTT
>TRBJ2-5|NA|NA|TRBV4-3
CASSLNARGSETQYF
TGCGCCAGCAGCCTTAACGCCCGGGGGTCGGAGACCCAGTACTTC
>TRBJ2-7|TRBD1|few|TRBV5-1
CASSLDRSGSYEQYF
TGCGCCAGCAGCCTGGACAGGTCAGGCTCCTACGAGCAGTACTTC
>TRBJ2-5|NA|many|TRBV4-2
CASSQDQLATETQYF
TGTGCCAGCAGCCAAGATCAGCTAGCGACAGAGACCCAGTACTTC
>TRBJ1-5|TRBD1|few|TRBV3-1
CASSHHLGTVWGNQPQHF
TGTGCCAGCAGCCATCATCTCGGGACAGTGTGGGGCAATCAGCCCCAGCATTTT
>TRBJ1-2|NA|few|TRBV6-1
CASSEGTPNYGYTF
TGTGCCAGCAGTGAAGGGACACCTAACTATGGCTACACCTTC
>TRBJ2-3|NA|many|TRBV7-2
CASSPWGGTDTQYF
TGTGCCAGCAGCCCGTGGGGGGGCACAGATACGCAGTATTTT
>TRBJ1-2|TRBD1|NA|TRBV12-3/TRBV12-4
CASSLKQGAYGYTF
TGTGCCAGCAGTTTAAAACAGGGGGCTTATGGCTACACCTTC
>TRBJ1-2|NA|NA|TRBV20-1
CSASSRGRASSGYGYTF
TGCAGTGCTAGTAGTCGGGGCAGGGCTTCCTCGGGCTATGGCTACACCTTC
>TRBJ2-7|TRBD2|few|TRBV25-1
CASSESMGLAGAYEQYF
TGTGCCAGCAGTGAATCAATGGGGCTAGCGGGAGCCTACGAGCAGTACTTC
>TRBJ2-1|TRBD2|few|TRBV5-1
CASKKRLAGDSSYNEQFF
TGCGCCAGTAAGAAAAGACTAGCGGGGGACAGCTCCTACAATGAGCAGTTCTTC
>TRBJ1-3|NA|NA|TRBV5-1
CASSSPGALGNTIYF
TGCGCCAGCAGCTCTCCAGGGGCCCTTGGAAACACCATATATTTT
>TRBJ2-2|NA|few|TRBV20-1
CSVRPDTGELFF
TGCAGTGTCAGGCCGGACACCGGGGAGCTGTTTTTT
>TRBJ2-7|NA|few|TRBV21-1
CASSKKAQGKSYEQYF
TGTGCCAGCAGCAAAAAGGCACAGGGAAAATCCTACGAGCAGTACTTC
>TRBJ2-5|TRBD2|few|TRBV5-1
CASSLGTSIQSETQYF
TGCGCCAGCAGCTTGGGGACTAGCATCCAATCGGAGACCCAGTACTTC
>TRBJ2-2|NA|few|TRBV29-1
CSVGLGTFGGELFF
TGCAGCGTAGGACTCGGGACTTTTGGCGGGGAGCTGTTTTTT